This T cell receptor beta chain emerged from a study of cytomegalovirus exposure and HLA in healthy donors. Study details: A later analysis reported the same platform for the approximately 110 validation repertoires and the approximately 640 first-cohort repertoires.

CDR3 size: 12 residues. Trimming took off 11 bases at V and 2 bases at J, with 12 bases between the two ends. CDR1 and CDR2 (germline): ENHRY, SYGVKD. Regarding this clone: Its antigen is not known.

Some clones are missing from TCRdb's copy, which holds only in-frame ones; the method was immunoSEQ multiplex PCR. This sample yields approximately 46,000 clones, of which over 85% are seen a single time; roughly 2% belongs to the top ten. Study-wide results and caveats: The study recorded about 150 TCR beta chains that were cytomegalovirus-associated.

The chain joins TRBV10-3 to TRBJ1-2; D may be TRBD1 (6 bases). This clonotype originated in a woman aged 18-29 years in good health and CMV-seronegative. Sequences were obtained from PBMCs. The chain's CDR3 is CASRDTNYGYTF. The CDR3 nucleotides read TGTGCCTCTAGGGACACAAACTATGGCTACACCTTC.